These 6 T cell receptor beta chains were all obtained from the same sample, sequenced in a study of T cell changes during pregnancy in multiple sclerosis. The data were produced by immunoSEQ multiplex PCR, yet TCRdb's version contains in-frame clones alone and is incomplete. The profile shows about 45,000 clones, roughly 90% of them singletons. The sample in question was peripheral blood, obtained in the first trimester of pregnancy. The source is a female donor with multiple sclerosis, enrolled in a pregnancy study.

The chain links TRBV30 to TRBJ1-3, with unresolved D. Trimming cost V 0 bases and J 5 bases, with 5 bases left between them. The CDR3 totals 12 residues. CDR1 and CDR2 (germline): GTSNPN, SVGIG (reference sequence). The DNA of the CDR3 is TGTGCCTGGAGTGTAGCCCGAAACACCATATATTTT. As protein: CAWSVARNTIYF.

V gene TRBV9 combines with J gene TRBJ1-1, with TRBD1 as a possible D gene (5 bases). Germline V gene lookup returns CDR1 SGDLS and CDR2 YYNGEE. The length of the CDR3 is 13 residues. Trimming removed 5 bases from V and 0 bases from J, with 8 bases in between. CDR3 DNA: TGTGCCAGCAGTGGGGGGATGAACACTGAAGCTTTCTTT. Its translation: CASSGGMNTEAFF.

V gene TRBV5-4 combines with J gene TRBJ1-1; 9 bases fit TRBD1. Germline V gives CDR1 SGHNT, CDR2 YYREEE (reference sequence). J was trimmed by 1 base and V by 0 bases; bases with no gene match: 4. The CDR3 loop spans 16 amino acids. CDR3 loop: CASSLAGTGPNTEAFF. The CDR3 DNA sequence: TGTGCCAGCAGCTTGGCGGGGACAGGGCCGAACACTGAAGCTTTCTTT.

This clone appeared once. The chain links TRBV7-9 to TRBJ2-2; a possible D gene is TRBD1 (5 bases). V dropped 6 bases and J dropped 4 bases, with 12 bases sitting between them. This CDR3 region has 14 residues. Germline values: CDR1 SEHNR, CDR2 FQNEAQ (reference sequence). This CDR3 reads CASRNRQSTGELFF. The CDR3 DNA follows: TGTGCCAGCAGAAACCGACAGAGCACCGGGGAGCTGTTTTTT.

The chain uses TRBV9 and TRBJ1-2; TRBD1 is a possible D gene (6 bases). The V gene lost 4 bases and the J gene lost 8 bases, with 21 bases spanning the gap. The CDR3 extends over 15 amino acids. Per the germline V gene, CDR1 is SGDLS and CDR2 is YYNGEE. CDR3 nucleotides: TGTGCCAGCAGCCCCTCCTGGGGGGGGGCTTGGGGCTACACCTTC. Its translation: CASSPSWGGAWGYTF.

The CDR3 nucleotides are TGTGCCACCAGCAGAGATCCGGGTGAGGAGCAGTACTTC. It specifies CATSRDPGEEQYF. The V gene is TRBV15, the J gene TRBJ2-7; D gene unclear. The CDR3 covers 13 residues. Germline CDR1 reads LNHNV; CDR2 reads YYDKDF (reference sequence). The V gene lost 0 bases and the J gene lost 7 bases, with 10 bases spanning the gap.